Presented here are 2 T cell receptor beta chains from one specimen sequenced in a study of cytomegalovirus exposure and HLA in healthy donors. PCR amplification relied on 60 Vbeta primers (plus 13 Jbeta primers). Only in-frame clones appear in the TCRdb table, and some are missing; sequencing was by immunoSEQ multiplex PCR. The table has roughly 150,000 clones, roughly 85% seen once; the top ten hold roughly 2.4%. Sequenced sample: PBMCs. The receptor source for this set is a woman between 18 and 29 years old in good health and CMV-seronegative.

The genes are TRBV5-4 and TRBJ2-1; TRBD2 aligns across 8 bases. Germline V lookup: CDR1 SGHNT, CDR2 YYREEE (reference sequence). This CDR3 has 15 amino acids. The trim removed 4 bases at V and 5 bases at J, leaving 8 bases unmatched. Here the CDR3 DNA reads TGTGCCAGCAGCGCCGTAGCGGGGCTCAACAATGAGCAGTTCTTC. It specifies CASSAVAGLNNEQFF.

The V and J genes are TRBV5-3 and TRBJ1-5; D is perhaps TRBD1 (6 bases). TRBV5-3 is an open reading frame, and its role is uncertain. Trimming shortened V by 5 bases and J by 1 base, and 22 bases separated the two germline ends. The CDR3 contains 18 residues. In DNA, the CDR3 is TGTGCCAGAAGTTCGAAACAGGGTCCCCATCAGAGCAATCAGCCCCAGCATTTT. Its protein is CARSSKQGPHQSNQPQHF.